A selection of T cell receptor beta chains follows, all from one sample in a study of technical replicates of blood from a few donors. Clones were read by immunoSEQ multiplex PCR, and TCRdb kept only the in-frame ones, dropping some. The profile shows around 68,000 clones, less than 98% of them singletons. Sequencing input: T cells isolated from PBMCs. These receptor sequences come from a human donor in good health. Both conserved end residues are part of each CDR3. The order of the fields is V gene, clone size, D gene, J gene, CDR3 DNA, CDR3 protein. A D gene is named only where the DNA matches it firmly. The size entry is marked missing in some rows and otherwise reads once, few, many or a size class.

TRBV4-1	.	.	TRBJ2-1	TGCGCCAGCAGCGGACAGTTATACAATGAGCAGTTCTTC	CASSGQLYNEQFF
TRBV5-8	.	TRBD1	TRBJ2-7	TGTGCCAGCAGCTACCCCGGGACAGGAGGATACGAGCAGTACTTC	CASSYPGTGGYEQYF
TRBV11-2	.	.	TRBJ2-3	TGTGCCAGCAGCTTAGATCGTAGAGGGACAGATACGCAGTATTTT	CASSLDRRGTDTQYF
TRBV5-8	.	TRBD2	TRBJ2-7	TGTGCCAGCAGCGGGAGCCGAAGCGGGGGGACTTGGTACGAGCAGTACTTC	CASSGSRSGGTWYEQYF
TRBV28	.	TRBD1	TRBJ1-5	TGTGCCAGCAGTTCCGCCGGGACAGGGATCAATCAGCCCCAGCATTTT	CASSSAGTGINQPQHF
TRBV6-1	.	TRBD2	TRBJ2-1	TGTGCCAGCAGTGAAAGGCGATCGGGACTAGCAGTCTTC	CASSERRSGLAVF
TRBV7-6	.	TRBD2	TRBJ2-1	TGTGCCAGCAGCTTAGTGCCGGCTAGCGGGAATAGGAATGAGCAGTTCTTC	CASSLVPASGNRNEQFF
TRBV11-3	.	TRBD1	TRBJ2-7	TGTGCCAGCAGCTTAGTGGGACAGGGCCATTACGAGCAGTACTTC	CASSLVGQGHYEQYF
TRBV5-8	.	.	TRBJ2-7	TGTGCCAGCAGCTTTTCGTACGAGCAGTACTTC	CASSFSYEQYF
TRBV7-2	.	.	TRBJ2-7	TGTGCCAGCAGCCCTAGCTCCTACGAGCAGTACTTC	CASSPSSYEQYF
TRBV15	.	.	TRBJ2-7	TGTGCCACCAGCAGAGTCTGGGGGCCCAACGAGCAGTACTTC	CATSRVWGPNEQYF
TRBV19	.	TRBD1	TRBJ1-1	TGTGCCAGCAGGGACAGGGCTCACACTGAAGCTTTCTTT	CASRDRAHTEAFF
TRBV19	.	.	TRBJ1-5	TGTGCCAGTAGTATAGAGTTAGGAGGGGCGCCTAATCAGCCCCAGCATTTT	CASSIELGGAPNQPQHF
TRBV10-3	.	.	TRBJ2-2	TGTGCCACCTGGACAGTATCCCCTTCGACGAACACCGGGGAGCTGTTTTTT	CATWTVSPSTNTGELFF
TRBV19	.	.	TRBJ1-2	TGTGCCAGTAGTTGGAGTAACTATGGCTACACCTTC	CASSWSNYGYTF
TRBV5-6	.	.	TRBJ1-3	TGTGCCAGCACAGGAGGGTCTGGAAACACCATATATTTT	CASTGGSGNTIYF
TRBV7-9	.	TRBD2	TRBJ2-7	TGTGCCAGCAGCATAAGGCCAGCGGGAAGCTCCGAGCAGTACTTC	CASSIRPAGSSEQYF
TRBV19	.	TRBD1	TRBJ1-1	TGTGCCAGTAGTAGACCACAGGGGGCGGACACTGAAGCTTTCTTT	CASSRPQGADTEAFF
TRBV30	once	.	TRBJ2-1	TGTGCCTGGAGAATGACGTGGAGCTACAATGAGCAGTTCTTC	CAWRMTWSYNEQFF
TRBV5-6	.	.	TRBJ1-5	TGTGCCAGCACCCAGGGGAATCAGCCCCAGCATTTT	CASTQGNQPQHF
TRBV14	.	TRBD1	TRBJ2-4	TGTGCCAGCAGCCAATTCGGACAGGGGAAAAACATTCAGTACTTC	CASSQFGQGKNIQYF
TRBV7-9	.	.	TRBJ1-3	TGTGCCAGCAGCCAGGACAGTTATCACGTATATTTT	CASSQDSYHVYF
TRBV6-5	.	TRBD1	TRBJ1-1	TGTGCCAGCAGTTACTCGGCCGGGACAGGGATTGAAGCTTTCTTT	CASSYSAGTGIEAFF
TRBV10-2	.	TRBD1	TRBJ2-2	TGCGCCAGCTGGGACAGGGAGAACACCGGGGAGCTGTTTTTT	CASWDRENTGELFF
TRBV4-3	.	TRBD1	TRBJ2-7	TGCGCCAGCAGCTATCTTCGCGGGACAGGGCTCTACGAGCAGTACTTC	CASSYLRGTGLYEQYF
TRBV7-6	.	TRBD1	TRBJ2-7	TGTGCCAGCAGCCACGGGACAGGGAATTACGAGCAGTACTTC	CASSHGTGNYEQYF
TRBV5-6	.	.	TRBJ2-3	TGTGCCAGCAAAGGCAGGGCGACAGATACGCAGTATTTT	CASKGRATDTQYF
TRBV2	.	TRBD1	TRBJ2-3	TGTGCCAGCAGTGAATTGACAGGGTCTAGTAGAGATACGCAGTATTTT	CASSELTGSSRDTQYF
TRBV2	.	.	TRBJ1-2	TGTGCCAGCAGTGAGCCAGGATCCTATGGCTACACCTTC	CASSEPGSYGYTF
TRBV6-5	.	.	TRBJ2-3	TGTGCCAGCAGTAAAAGGAGTTCGGATACGCAGTATTTT	CASSKRSSDTQYF
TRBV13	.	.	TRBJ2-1	TGTGCCAGCAGCCTCGATGATAGCTCCTACAATGAGCAGTTCTTC	CASSLDDSSYNEQFF
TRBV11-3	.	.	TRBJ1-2	TGTGCCAGCAGCTTAGATCTGAGTTATGGCTACACCTTC	CASSLDLSYGYTF
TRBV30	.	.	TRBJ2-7	TGTGCCTGGGGGGGCACGGCTCCGAGGGTCGGGCAGTACTTC	CAWGGTAPRVGQYF
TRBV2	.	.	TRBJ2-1	TGTGCCAGCAGGATTCTAGACTATGAGCAGTTCTTC	CASRILDYEQFF
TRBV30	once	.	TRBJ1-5	TGTGCCTGGACGACTGTGGAATCTCAGCCCCAGCATTTT	CAWTTVESQPQHF
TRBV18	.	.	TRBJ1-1	TGTGCCAGCTCACCTCCTAACACTGAAGCTTTCTTT	CASSPPNTEAFF
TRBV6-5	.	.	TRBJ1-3	TGTGCCAGCAGCGGGTCTGGAAACACCATATATTTT	CASSGSGNTIYF
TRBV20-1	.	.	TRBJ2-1	TGCAGTGCTACCCGAGGGTTTGAGCAGTTCTTC	CSATRGFEQFF
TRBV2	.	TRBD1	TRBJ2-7	TGTGCCAGCAGATTAAGGACAGGGGGCGGTGAGCAGTACTTC	CASRLRTGGGEQYF
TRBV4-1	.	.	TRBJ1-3	TGCGCCAGCAGCCCTCAAGGGGTGCCTGGAAACACCATATATTTT	CASSPQGVPGNTIYF
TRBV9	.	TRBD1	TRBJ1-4	TGTGCCAGCAGCGTAGCTGGGCGGACAGGTGGGGAAAAACTGTTTTTT	CASSVAGRTGGEKLFF
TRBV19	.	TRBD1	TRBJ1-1	TGTGCCAGTAGTATAAACCTGAGGGACAGGGCAATTGTGAAAGCTTTCTTT	CASSINLRDRAIVKAFF
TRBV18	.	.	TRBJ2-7	TGTGCCAGCTCACCCAAAGCGGACGAGCAGTACTTC	CASSPKADEQYF
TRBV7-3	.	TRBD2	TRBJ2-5	TGTGCCAGCAGCTTAATAAGCGGGAGTTCTCAAGAGACCCAGTACTTC	CASSLISGSSQETQYF
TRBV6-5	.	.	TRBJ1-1	TGTGCCAGCAATCCGGACAGGAACACTGAAGCTTTCTTT	CASNPDRNTEAFF
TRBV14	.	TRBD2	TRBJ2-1	TGTGCCAGCAGGTTAGCGGGAGGGGCCTACAATGAGCAGTTCTTC	CASRLAGGAYNEQFF